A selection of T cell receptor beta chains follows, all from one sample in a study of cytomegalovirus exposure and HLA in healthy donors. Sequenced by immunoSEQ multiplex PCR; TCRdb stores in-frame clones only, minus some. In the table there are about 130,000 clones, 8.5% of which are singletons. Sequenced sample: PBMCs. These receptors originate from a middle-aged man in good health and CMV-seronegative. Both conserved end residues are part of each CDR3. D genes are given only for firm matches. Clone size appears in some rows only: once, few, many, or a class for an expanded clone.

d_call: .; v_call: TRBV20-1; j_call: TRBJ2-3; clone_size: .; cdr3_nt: TGCAGTGCTAGAGACGGGGTTACGCAGTATTTT; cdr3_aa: CSARDGVTQYF
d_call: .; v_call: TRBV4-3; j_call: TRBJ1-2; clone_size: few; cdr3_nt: TGCGCCAGCAGCCAAGGGACAGCCTCTAAGAGAAAAGACGGCTACACCTTC; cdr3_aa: CASSQGTASKRKDGYTF
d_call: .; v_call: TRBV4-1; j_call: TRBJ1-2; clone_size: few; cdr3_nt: TGCGCCAGCAGTCAGGGCCCCCGGGACTATGGCTACACCTTC; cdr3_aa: CASSQGPRDYGYTF
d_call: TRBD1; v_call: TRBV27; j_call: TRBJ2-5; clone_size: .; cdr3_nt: TGTGCCAGCAGTATACCGGGACAGCAAGAGACCCAGTACTTC; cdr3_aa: CASSIPGQQETQYF
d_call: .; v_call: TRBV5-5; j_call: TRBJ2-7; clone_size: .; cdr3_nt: TGTGCCAGCAGCTTGGGAGGTTCCACCTACGAGCAGTACTTC; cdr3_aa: CASSLGGSTYEQYF
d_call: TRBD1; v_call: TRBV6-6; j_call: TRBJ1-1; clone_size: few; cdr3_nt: TGTGCCAGCAGTACTGAGGGGGCAGCTTTCTTT; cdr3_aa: CASSTEGAAFF
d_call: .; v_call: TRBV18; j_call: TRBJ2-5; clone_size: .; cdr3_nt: TGTGCCAGCTCACCGTACGGACTCCAAGAGACCCAGTACTTC; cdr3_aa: CASSPYGLQETQYF
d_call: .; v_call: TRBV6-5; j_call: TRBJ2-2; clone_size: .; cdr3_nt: TGTGCCAGCAGTTACCAACTAGTCACCGGGGAGCTGTTTTTT; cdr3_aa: CASSYQLVTGELFF
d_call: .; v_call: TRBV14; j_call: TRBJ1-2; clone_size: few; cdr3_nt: TGTGCCAGCAGCCAAGATGTGGAACAGGTTCCTGGCTACACCTTC; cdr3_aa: CASSQDVEQVPGYTF
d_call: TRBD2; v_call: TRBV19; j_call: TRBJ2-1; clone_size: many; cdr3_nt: TGTGCCAGTAGTCCTGGTAGACTAGCGGGGCCTGACAATGAGCAGTTCTTC; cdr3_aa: CASSPGRLAGPDNEQFF
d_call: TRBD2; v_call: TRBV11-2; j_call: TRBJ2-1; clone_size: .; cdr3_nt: TGTGCCAGCAGCTTAGTTTGGCGGGGGGGCAGCTACAATGAGCAGTTCTTC; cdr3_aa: CASSLVWRGGSYNEQFF
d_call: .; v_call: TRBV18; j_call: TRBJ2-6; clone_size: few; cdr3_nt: TGTGCCAGCTCACCCCGCGCGGCAGGGGTTGCCTCTGGGGCCAACGTCCTGACTTTC; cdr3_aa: CASSPRAAGVASGANVLTF
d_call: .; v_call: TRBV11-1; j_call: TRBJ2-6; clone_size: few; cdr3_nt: TGTGCCAGCAGCCCGCGGAGGGGGGCCAACGTCCTGACTTTC; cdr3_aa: CASSPRRGANVLTF
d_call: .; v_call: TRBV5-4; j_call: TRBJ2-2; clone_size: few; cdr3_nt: TGTGCCAGCAGCTTGTACTCTCGGGAGCTGTTTTTT; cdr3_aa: CASSLYSRELFF
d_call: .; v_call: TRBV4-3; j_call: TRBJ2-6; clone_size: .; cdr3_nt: TGCGCCAGCAGCCAAGGGAGGTACTCTGGGGCCAACGTCCTGACTTTC; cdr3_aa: CASSQGRYSGANVLTF
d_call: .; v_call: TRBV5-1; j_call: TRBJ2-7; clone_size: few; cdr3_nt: TGCGCCAGCAGCTTGGTACAGGGAGAGTACGAGCAGTACTTC; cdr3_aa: CASSLVQGEYEQYF
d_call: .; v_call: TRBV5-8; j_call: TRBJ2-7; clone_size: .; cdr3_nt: TGTGCCAGCAGCTTGGAATCGTACGAGCAGTACTTC; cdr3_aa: CASSLESYEQYF
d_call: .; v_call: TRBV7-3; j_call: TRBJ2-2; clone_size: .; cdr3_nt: TGTGCCAGCAGCTCCGTGGGGGGGAACACCGGGGAGCTGTTTTTT; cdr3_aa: CASSSVGGNTGELFF
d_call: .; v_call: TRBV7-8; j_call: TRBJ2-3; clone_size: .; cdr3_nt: TGTGCCAGCAGCCTCCTCAGGACAGATACGCAGTATTTT; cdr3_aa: CASSLLRTDTQYF
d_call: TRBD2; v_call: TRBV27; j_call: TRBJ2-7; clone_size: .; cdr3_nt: TGTGCCAGCAGTAGACCGGGACTAGCCGACGAGCAGTACTTC; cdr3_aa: CASSRPGLADEQYF
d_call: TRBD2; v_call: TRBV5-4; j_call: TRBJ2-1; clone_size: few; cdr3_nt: TGTGCCAGCAGCTTGTGGGGGGGTCAGGTGCAGTTCTTC; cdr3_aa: CASSLWGGQVQFF
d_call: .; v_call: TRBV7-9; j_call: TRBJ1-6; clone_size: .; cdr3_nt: TGTGCCAGCAGCACCGGACAGACTCTCCCCCTCCACTTT; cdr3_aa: CASSTGQTLPLHF
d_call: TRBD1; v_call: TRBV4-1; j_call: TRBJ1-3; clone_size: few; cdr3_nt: TGCGCCAGCAGCCAAGATCAGGGGGATTGGAACACCATATATTTT; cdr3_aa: CASSQDQGDWNTIYF